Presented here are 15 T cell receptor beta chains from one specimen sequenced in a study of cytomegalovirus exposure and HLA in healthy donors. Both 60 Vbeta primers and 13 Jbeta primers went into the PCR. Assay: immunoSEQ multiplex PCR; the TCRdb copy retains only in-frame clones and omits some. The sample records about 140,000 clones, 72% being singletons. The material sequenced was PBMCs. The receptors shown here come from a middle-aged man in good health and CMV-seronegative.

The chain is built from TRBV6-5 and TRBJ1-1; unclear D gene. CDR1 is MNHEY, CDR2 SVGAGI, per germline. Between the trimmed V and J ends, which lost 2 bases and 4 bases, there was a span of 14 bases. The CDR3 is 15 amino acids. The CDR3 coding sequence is TGTGCCAGCAGTTACAAGCGCGGCACGGGCACTGAAGCTTTCTTT. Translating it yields CASSYKRGTGTEAFF.

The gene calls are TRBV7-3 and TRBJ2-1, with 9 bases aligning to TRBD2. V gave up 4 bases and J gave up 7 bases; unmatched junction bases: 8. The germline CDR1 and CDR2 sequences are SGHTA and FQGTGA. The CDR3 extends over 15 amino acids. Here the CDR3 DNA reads TGTGCCAGCAGCTCTTCAGGGACTAGCAGGAATGAGCAGTTCTTC. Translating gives CASSSSGTSRNEQFF.

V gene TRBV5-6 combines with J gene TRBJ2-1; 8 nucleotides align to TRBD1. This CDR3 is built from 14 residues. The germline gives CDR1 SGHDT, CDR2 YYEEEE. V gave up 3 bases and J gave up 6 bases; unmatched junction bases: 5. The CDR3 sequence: CASSWQTGVNEQFF. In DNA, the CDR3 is TGTGCCAGCAGCTGGCAGACAGGGGTCAATGAGCAGTTCTTC.

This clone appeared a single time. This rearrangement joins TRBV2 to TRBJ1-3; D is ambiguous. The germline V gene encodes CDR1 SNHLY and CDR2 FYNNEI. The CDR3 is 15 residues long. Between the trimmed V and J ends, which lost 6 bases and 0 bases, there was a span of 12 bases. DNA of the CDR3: TGTGCCAGCAGGGTACAGCCTTTCTCTGGAAACACCATATATTTT. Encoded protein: CASRVQPFSGNTIYF.

CDR3 amino acids: CSVERTTEAFF. In DNA form, the CDR3 reads TGCAGCGTGGAAAGGACAACTGAAGCTTTCTTT. The chain combines TRBV29-1 with TRBJ1-1; possible D gene TRBD1, 5 bases. Germline V gene sequence: CDR1 SQVTM, CDR2 ANQGSEA. V gave up 6 bases and J gave up 5 bases, with 10 bases separating them. The CDR3 totals 11 residues.

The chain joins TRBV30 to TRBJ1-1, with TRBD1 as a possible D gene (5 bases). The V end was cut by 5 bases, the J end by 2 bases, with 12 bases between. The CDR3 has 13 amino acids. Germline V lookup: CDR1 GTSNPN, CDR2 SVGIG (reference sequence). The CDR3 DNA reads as TGTGCCTGGTTGACAGATCAAAACACTGAAGCTTTCTTT. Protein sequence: CAWLTDQNTEAFF.

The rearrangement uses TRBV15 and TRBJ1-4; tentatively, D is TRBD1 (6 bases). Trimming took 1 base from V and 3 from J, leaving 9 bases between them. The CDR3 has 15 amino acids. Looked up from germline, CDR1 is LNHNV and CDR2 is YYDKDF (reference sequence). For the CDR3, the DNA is TGTGCCACCAGCAGAGTCAGGGGTCCTAATGAAAAACTGTTTTTT. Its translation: CATSRVRGPNEKLFF. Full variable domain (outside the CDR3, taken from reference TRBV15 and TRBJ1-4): DAMVIQNPRYQVTQFGKPVTLSCSQTLNHNVMYWYQQKSSQAPKLLFHYYDKDFNNEADTPDNFQSRRPNTSFCFLDIRSPGLGDTAMYLCATSRVRGPNEKLFFGSGTQLSVL.

This CDR3 reads CASSPTPVRAGNTIYF. Written as DNA, the CDR3 is TGTGCCAGCTCACCAACACCGGTGAGGGCTGGAAACACCATATATTTT. V gene TRBV18 combines with J gene TRBJ1-3; D is unresolved. Germline assignment: CDR1 KGHSH and CDR2 LQKENI. Trimming removed 2 bases at V and 2 bases at J, with 13 bases between. The length of the CDR3 is 16 residues.

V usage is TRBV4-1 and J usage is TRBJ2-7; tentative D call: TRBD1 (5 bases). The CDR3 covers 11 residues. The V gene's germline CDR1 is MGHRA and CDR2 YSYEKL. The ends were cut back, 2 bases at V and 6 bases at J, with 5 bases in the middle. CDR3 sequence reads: CASSQQGEQYF. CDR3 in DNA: TGCGCCAGCAGCCAACAGGGCGAGCAGTACTTC.

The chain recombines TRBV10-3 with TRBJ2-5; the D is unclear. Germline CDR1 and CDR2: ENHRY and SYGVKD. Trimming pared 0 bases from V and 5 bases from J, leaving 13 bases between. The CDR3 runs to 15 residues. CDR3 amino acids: CAISESGHPEETQYF. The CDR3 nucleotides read TGTGCCATCAGTGAGTCTGGGCACCCCGAGGAGACCCAGTACTTC.

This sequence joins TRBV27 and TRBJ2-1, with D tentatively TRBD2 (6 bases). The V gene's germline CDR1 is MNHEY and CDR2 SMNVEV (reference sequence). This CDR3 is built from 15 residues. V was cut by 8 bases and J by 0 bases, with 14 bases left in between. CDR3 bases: TGTGCCAGCTCAGGGACTTCAAGCTCCTACAATGAGCAGTTCTTC. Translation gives CASSGTSSSYNEQFF.

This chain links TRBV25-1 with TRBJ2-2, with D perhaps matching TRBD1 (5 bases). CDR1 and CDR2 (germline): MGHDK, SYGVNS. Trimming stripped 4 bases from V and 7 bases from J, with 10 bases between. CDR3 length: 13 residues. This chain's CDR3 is CASSGRVHGELFF. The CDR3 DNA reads TGTGCCAGCAGTGGCAGGGTGCACGGGGAGCTGTTTTTT.

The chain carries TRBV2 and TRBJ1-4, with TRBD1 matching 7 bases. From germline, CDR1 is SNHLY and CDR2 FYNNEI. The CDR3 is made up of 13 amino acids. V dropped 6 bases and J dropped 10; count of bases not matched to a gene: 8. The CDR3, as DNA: TGTGCCAGCAGCGTAGGGACAGATGGAAAACTGTTTTTT. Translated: CASSVGTDGKLFF.

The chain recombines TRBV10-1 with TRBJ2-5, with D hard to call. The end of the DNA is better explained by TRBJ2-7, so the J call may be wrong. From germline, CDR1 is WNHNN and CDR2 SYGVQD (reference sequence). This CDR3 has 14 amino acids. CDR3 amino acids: CASSEAKSSYEQYF. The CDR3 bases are TGCGCCAGCAGTGAGGCCAAGAGCTCCTACGAGCAGTACTTC.

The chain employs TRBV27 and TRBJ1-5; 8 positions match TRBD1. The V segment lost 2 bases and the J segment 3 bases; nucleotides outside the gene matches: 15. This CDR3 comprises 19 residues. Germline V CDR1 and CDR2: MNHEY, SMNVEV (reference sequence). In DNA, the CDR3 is TGTGCCAGCAGTTTAGGTTTGGCTACAGGGGGGTTTTCCAATCAGCCCCAGCATTTT. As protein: CASSLGLATGGFSNQPQHF.